This T cell receptor beta chain is drawn from a study of blood T cell repertoires in COVID-19. For the study at large: The samples span acute and convalescent COVID-19 from the United States, Italy and Spain. PBMCs, B-cell-depleted T cells, or T cells were the source of the cDNA or gDNA that made up the material.

There are 14 residues in the CDR3. V was pared by 7 bases and J by 2 bases, with 14 bases between. Germline-derived CDR1 and CDR2 are WSHSY and SAAADI. Original processing methods: Counts of nucleated cells, estimated from reference gene primer amplification, were obtained. TCRdb's copy holds only in-frame clones and misses some; the assay was immunoSEQ multiplex PCR. The DNA was the basis for D and trimming; V, J and clone size are from that table. Of around 280,000 clones listed, around 86% were seen once; the top ten hold over 1%. The source is a man aged 65 to 85 with acute or convalescent COVID-19. This sequence joins TRBV10-2 and TRBJ1-1; D possibly corresponds to TRBD1 (6 bases). Sequences were obtained from peripheral blood. CDR3 in DNA: TGCGCCAGCACCCCGACAGGAGGAAACACTGAAGCTTTCTTT. It translates to CASTPTGGNTEAFF.